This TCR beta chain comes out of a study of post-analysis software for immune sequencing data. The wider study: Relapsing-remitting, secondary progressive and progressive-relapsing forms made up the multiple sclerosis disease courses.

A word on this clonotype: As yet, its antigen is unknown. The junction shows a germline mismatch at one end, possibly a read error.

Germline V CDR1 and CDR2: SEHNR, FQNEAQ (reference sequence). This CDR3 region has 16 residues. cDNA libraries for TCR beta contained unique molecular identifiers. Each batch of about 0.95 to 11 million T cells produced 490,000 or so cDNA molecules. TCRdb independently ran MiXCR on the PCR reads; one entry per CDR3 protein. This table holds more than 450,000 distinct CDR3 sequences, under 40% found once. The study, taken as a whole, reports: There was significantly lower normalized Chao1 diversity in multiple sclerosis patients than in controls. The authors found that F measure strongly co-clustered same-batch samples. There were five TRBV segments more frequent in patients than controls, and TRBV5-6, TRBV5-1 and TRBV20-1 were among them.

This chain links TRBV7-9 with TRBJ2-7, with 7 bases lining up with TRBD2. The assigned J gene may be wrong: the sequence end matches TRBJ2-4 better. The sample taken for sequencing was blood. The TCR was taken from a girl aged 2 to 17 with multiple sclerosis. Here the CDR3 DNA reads TGCGCCAGCAGCTCCCTCGGGCAGGGAGGGAGGCACATTCAGTACTTC. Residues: CASSSLGQGGRHIQYF.